This TCR beta chain was recorded in a study of blood T cell repertoires in COVID-19. Germline-derived CDR1 and CDR2 are MDHEN and SYDVKM. This CDR3 comprises 12 residues. V shed 3 bases and J shed 2 bases, with 5 bases lying between them. Original analysis: Estimation of nucleated cell counts was performed using reference gene primer amplification. The table came from immunoSEQ multiplex PCR; TCRdb's copy has only in-frame clones and leaves some out. The V and J calls and clone size were taken over from that table, and D and trimming were inferred from the DNA. The sample includes approximately 200,000 clones, roughly nine tenths of them seen just once. Individuals aged roughly 18 to 95 years were recruited from around 22 US areas.

The sample comprised PBMCs or T cells enriched from blood (not recorded which). The genes are TRBV28 and TRBJ2-7; D is undetermined. This sequence was found in a woman between 18 and 29 years old in a cohort exposed to, infected with or recovered from COVID-19 (not recorded which). In nucleotides, the CDR3 is TGTGCCAGCAGTTTTGGAGCCTACGAGCAGTACTTC. Amino acids: CASSFGAYEQYF.